This T cell receptor beta chain was obtained from a study of cytomegalovirus exposure and HLA in healthy donors. The germline V and J ends were trimmed by 3 bases and 5 bases, with 13 bases remaining between them. The CDR3 contains 14 residues. The germline V gene encodes CDR1 MNHNS and CDR2 SASEGT. 60 Vbeta and 13 Jbeta primers were used in PCR. Clones were sequenced by immunoSEQ multiplex PCR, and TCRdb holds only the in-frame ones, with some missing. This table holds tens of thousands of clones, about four fifths found once. The receptor comes from a woman aged 25 to 45 in good health and CMV-seronegative. The specimen sequenced was PBMCs. This chain links TRBV6-1 with TRBJ2-5; no clear D gene. The CDR3 nucleotides read TGTGCCAGCAGTGATCAAGTTCTGAGGGAGACCCAGTACTTC. It is translated as CASSDQVLRETQYF.